The present T cell receptor (beta chain) was sequenced within a study of spatial heterogeneity in lung cancer. Across the study: Those follow-up PBMC samples that were available underwent sequencing, at a median interval of approximately 2 years following resection. Detected beta-chain sequences consistently exceeded alpha-chain sequences.

CDR3 size: 13 residues. CDR1 and CDR2 from the germline V gene are SGHRS and YFSETQ. V was clipped by 6 bases and J by 3 bases, with 11 bases between them. MiXCR, applied by TCRdb to the 5' RACE reads, yields one record per CDR3 protein. The table includes just under 10,000 distinct CDR3 sequences, around a quarter detected once. The time point is: blood at routine non-recurrence follow-up after resection. The source is a female donor with early-stage non-small cell lung cancer. The sequences come from PBMCs, collected at follow-up. V gene TRBV5-1 combines with J gene TRBJ2-3; tentatively, D is TRBD2 (5 bases). The DNA of the CDR3 is TGCGCCAGCAACTTACTAGGAACAGATACGCAGTATTTT. This encodes CASNLLGTDTQYF. Full variable domain (remainder filled in from reference TRBV5-1 and TRBJ2-3): KAGVTQTPRYLIKTRGQQVTLSCSPISGHRSVSWYQQTPGQGLQFLFEYFSETQRNKGNFPGRFSGRQFSNSRSEMNVSTLELGDSALYLCASNLLGTDTQYFGPGTRLTVL.